These 5 T cell receptor beta chains originate from one sample sequenced in a study of blood T cells in healthy people across ages. Alongside a J-beta primer mix, a sample-barcoded 5' primer served in a second PCR lasting about 6 to 12 cycles. MiXCR was run by TCRdb on the 5' RACE reads, yielding one entry per CDR3 protein. The sample shows roughly 1.7 million distinct CDR3 sequences, approximately 32% of them seen only once. The sample comprised blood. The origin of the receptors is a woman in her thirties in good health.

J is TRBJ2-5 and V is TRBV15, with TRBD1 identical over 7 bases. Germline V CDR1 and CDR2: LNHNV, YYDKDF (reference sequence). V dropped 6 bases and J dropped 1; count of bases not matched to a gene: 5. The CDR3 covers 14 residues. The CDR3 nucleotides are TGTGCCACCAGGGAGACAGGGTTCCAAGAGACCCAGTACTTC. Translating it yields CATRETGFQETQYF.

This clonotype was observed many times. V is TRBV4-1 and J is TRBJ2-3; D possibly corresponds to TRBD1 (6 bases). V dropped 4 bases and J dropped 5 bases, with 13 bases sitting between them. Germline-derived CDR1 and CDR2 are MGHRA and YSYEKL. The CDR3 has 14 amino acids. CDR3 sequence (DNA): TGCGCCAGCAGCCCCACCACAGGGATAGATACGCAGTATTTT. Its translation is CASSPTTGIDTQYF.

The chain recombines TRBV27 with TRBJ2-7; 7 bases align to TRBD1. The CDR3 is 14 residues long. V dropped 5 bases and J dropped 4; count of bases not matched to a gene: 8. From germline, CDR1 is MNHEY and CDR2 SMNVEV (reference sequence). CDR3 loop: CASSNRDRLYEQYF. In nucleotides, the CDR3 is TGTGCCAGCAGTAACCGGGACAGACTATACGAGCAGTACTTC.

This clonotype has only one observation. Relative to the germline gene, one junction end is altered; a read error may explain this. V usage is TRBV6-6 and J usage is TRBJ2-1, with D possibly matching TRBD1 (6 bases). Germline V gives CDR1 MNHNY, CDR2 SVGAGI (reference sequence). The CDR3 is made up of 14 amino acids. The CDR3 nucleotides read TGTACCAGCAGTTACGCGCAGGGGTTCAGTAAGCAGTTCTTC. This translates into CTSSYAQGFSKQFF.

The J gene is TRBJ1-2, the V gene TRBV20-1, with D perhaps matching TRBD1 (5 bases). Trimming left V 4 bases short and J 7 bases short, with 16 bases between. This CDR3 contains 13 residues. Germline V gives CDR1 DFQATT, CDR2 SNEGSKA (reference sequence). The CDR3 sequence: CSANSGGVGGYTF. The CDR3 nucleotides are TGCAGTGCTAACAGCGGGGGGGTGGGTGGCTACACCTTC.